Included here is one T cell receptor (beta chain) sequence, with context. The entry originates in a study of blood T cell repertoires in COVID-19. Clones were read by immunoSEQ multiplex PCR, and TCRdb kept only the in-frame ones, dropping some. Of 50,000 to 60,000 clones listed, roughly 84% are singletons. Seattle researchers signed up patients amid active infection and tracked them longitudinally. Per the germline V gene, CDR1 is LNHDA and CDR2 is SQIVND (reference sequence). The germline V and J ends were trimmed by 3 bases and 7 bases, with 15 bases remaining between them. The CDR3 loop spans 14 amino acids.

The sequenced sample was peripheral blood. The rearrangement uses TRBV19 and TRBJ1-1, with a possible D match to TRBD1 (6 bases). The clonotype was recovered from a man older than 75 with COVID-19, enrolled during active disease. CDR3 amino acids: CASSIAGGRGEAFF. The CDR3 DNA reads TGTGCCAGTAGTATCGCTGGGGGCAGGGGTGAAGCTTTCTTT.